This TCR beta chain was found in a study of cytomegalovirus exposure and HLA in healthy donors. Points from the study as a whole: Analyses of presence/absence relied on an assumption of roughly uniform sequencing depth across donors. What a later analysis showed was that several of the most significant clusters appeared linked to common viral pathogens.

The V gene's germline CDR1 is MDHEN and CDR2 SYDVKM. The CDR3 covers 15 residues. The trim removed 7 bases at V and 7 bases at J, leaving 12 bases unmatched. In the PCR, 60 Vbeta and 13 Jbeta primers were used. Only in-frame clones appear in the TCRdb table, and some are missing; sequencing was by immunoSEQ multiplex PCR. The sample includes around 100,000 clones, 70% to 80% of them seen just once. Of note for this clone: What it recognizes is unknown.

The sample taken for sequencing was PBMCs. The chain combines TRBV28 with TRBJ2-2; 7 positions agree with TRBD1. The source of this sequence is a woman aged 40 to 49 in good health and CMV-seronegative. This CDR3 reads CASKFPDRVYGELFF. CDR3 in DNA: TGTGCCAGCAAATTCCCCGACAGGGTGTACGGGGAGCTGTTTTTT.